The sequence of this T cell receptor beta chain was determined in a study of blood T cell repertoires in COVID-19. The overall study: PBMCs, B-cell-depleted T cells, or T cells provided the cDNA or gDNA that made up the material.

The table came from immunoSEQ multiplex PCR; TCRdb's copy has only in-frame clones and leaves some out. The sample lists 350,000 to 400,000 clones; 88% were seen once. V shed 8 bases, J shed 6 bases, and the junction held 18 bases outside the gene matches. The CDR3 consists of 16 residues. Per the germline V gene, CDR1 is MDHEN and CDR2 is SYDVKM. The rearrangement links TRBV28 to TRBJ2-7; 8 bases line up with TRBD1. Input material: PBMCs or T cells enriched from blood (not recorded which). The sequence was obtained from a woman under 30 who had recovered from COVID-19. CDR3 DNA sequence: TGTGCCAGCCTGGGGCCCGGGACAGGTTCCCCGGGCGAGCAGTACTTC. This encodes CASLGPGTGSPGEQYF. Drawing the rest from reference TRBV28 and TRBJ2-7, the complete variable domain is DVKVTQSSRYLVKRTGEKVFLECVQDMDHENMFWYRQDPGLGLRLIYFSYDVKMKEKGDIPEGYSVSREKKERFSLILESASTNQTSMYLCASLGPGTGSPGEQYFGPGTRLTVT.